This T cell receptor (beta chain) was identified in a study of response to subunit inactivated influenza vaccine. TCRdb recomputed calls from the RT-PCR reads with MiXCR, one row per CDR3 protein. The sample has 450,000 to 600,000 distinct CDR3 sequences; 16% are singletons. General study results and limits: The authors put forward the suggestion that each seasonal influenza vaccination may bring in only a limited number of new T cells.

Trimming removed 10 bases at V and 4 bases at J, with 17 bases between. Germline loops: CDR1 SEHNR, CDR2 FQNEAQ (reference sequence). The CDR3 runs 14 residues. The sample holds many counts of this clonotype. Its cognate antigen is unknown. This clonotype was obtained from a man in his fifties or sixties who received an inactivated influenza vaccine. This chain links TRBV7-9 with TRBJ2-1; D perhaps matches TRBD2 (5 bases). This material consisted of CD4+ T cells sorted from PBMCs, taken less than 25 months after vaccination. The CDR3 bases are TGTGCCATCCCGTATGGACTCTCATACAATGAGCAGTTCTTC. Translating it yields CAIPYGLSYNEQFF. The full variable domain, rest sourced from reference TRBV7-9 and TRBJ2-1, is DTGVSQNPRHKITKRGQNVTFRCDPISEHNRLYWYRQTLGQGPEFLTYFQNEAQLEKSRLLSDRFSAERPKGSFSTLEIQRTEQGDSAMYLCAIPYGLSYNEQFFGPGTRLTVL.